Presented here are 18 T cell receptor beta chains from one specimen sequenced in a study of cytomegalovirus exposure and HLA in healthy donors. The PCR had 60 Vbeta and 13 Jbeta primers. TCRdb's copy holds only in-frame clones and misses some; the assay was immunoSEQ multiplex PCR. The data contain 70,000 to 100,000 clones, less than 80% of them singletons. Sequencing used PBMCs. The receptors derive from a woman between 45 and 65 years old in good health and CMV-seropositive.

The genes are TRBV27 and TRBJ1-5, with D uncertain. CDR3 size: 14 residues. Per the germline V gene, CDR1 is MNHEY and CDR2 is SMNVEV (reference sequence). V dropped 7 bases and J dropped 0 bases, with 10 bases sitting between them. CDR3 DNA: TGTGCCAGCACCTTATTAAATAGCAATCAGCCCCAGCATTTT. The encoded protein is CASTLLNSNQPQHF.

The CDR3 DNA sequence: TGTGCCAGCAGCTTTGGGGCCTACGAGCAGTACGTC. Protein product: CASSFGAYEQYV. V usage is TRBV5-6 and J usage is TRBJ2-7, with no clear D. Germline V lookup: CDR1 SGHDT, CDR2 YYEEEE. This CDR3 region has 12 residues. The V and J ends lost 2 bases and 2 bases respectively, with 5 bases between them.

This sequence joins TRBV18 and TRBJ2-7; D may be TRBD2 (5 bases). Germline V lookup: CDR1 KGHSH, CDR2 LQKENI. V lost 5 bases, J lost 3 bases, and 11 bases lay in between. The CDR3 is 13 residues long. The DNA for the CDR3 is TGTGCCAGCTCATCGGGCGAGGGCTACGAGCAGTACGTC. Translated, it gives CASSSGEGYEQYV.

This clone was counted once. The V call is TRBV18, the J call TRBJ1-6; no definite D call. There are 16 residues in the CDR3. V lost 2 bases to trimming and J lost 0 bases, with 8 bases between them. Germline V gene sequence: CDR1 KGHSH, CDR2 LQKENI. The CDR3 nucleotides are TGTGCCAGCTCACCAACTCCTCTCTCCTATAATTCACCCCTCCACTTT. Its protein is CASSPTPLSYNSPLHF.

This clone was recorded once. The J gene is TRBJ2-5, the V gene TRBV19, with D unclear. CDR3 size: 14 residues. V was clipped by 4 bases and J by 0 bases, with 9 bases between them. The germline V gene has CDR1 LNHDA and CDR2 SQIVND (reference sequence). Written as DNA, the CDR3 is TGTGCCAGTAGTAATGGGCTATACCAAGAGACCCAGTACTTC. This gives the protein CASSNGLYQETQYF.

The chain combines TRBV23-1 with TRBJ1-5; 7 bases map to TRBD1. TRBV23-1 is labeled an ORF, and its function is uncertain. This CDR3 has 17 amino acids. Trimming took 3 bases from V and 1 from J; bases not matched to a gene: 9. CDR3 in DNA: TGCGCCAGCAGTCAGATGACCGGGACAGTAAGCAATCAGCCCCAGCATTTT. It specifies CASSQMTGTVSNQPQHF.

V gene TRBV7-9 combines with J gene TRBJ1-3; TRBD1 matches at 7 bases. Germline V lookup: CDR1 SEHNR, CDR2 FQNEAQ (reference sequence). The trim removed 6 bases at V and 3 bases at J, leaving 20 bases unmatched. This CDR3 has 19 amino acids. CDR3 sequence: CASRGKGTGVRGLGNTIYF. CDR3 nucleotides: TGTGCCAGCAGAGGGAAGGGAACAGGGGTACGTGGACTTGGAAACACCATATATTTT. Complete variable domain (other parts from reference TRBV7-9 and TRBJ1-3): DTGVSQNPRHKITKRGQNVTFRCDPISEHNRLYWYRQTLGQGPEFLTYFQNEAQLEKSRLLSDRFSAERPKGSFSTLEIQRTEQGDSAMYLCASRGKGTGVRGLGNTIYFGEGSWLTVV.

Here the CDR3 reads CASSLAGQGRVENIQYF. The CDR3 DNA reads TGCGCCAGCAGCTTGGCGGGACAGGGTAGGGTGGAAAACATTCAGTACTTC. V usage is TRBV5-1 and J usage is TRBJ2-4; 9 nucleotides line up with TRBD1. Germline V gene data show CDR1 as SGHRS and CDR2 as YFSETQ. This CDR3 is 17 amino acids long. Germline trimming cut 0 bases from V and 5 bases from J; bases unmatched to any gene: 9.

V and J are TRBV28 and TRBJ1-2; D is perhaps TRBD1 (6 bases). The length of the CDR3 is 12 residues. The V gene's germline CDR1 is MDHEN and CDR2 SYDVKM. V was pared by 4 bases and J by 5 bases, with 8 bases between. The CDR3 DNA reads TGTGCCAGCAGTTCACAGGGTTATGGCTACACCTTC. Translation gives CASSSQGYGYTF.

This CDR3 reads CASSVSRIHEQFF. For the CDR3, the DNA is TGTGCCAGCAGTGTAAGCCGAATCCATGAGCAGTTCTTC. The J gene is TRBJ2-1, the V gene TRBV6-1; D uncertain. This CDR3 is built from 13 residues. CDR1 is MNHNS, CDR2 SASEGT, per germline. Deletions cut 4 bases from V and 8 bases from J, with 12 bases between.

The chain links TRBV28 to TRBJ1-2; 9 nucleotides match TRBD1. J was trimmed by 6 bases and V by 1 base; bases with no gene match: 6. The CDR3 has 15 amino acids. Germline V gives CDR1 MDHEN, CDR2 SYDVKM. CDR3 region: CASSLFTGGIHGYTF. CDR3 DNA: TGTGCCAGCAGTTTATTCACAGGGGGCATCCATGGCTACACCTTC.

This clone was picked up a small number of times. The rearrangement uses TRBV5-6 and TRBJ2-3; 13 nucleotides match TRBD2. Germline-derived CDR1 and CDR2 are SGHDT and YYEEEE. J gave up 0 bases and V 4 bases, and 8 bases lay outside the gene matches. The CDR3 loop spans 18 amino acids. This chain's CDR3 is CASSKLAGGLPSTDTQYF. The CDR3 nucleotides are TGTGCCAGCAGCAAACTAGCGGGGGGGCTACCTAGCACAGATACGCAGTATTTT. The whole variable domain, filled in from reference TRBV5-6 and TRBJ2-3, reads DAGVTQSPTHLIKTRGQQVTLRCSPKSGHDTVSWYQQALGQGPQFIFQYYEEEERQRGNFPDRFSGHQFPNYSSELNVNALLLGDSALYLCASSKLAGGLPSTDTQYFGPGTRLTVL.

V gene TRBV7-3 combines with J gene TRBJ1-2; D is undetermined. Trimming took 2 bases from V and 3 from J, leaving 13 bases between them. CDR1 and CDR2 from the germline V gene are SGHTA and FQGTGA. The CDR3 consists of 15 residues. The CDR3 sequence: CASSLLPGTDYGYTF. Here the CDR3 DNA reads TGTGCCAGCAGCTTATTACCTGGCACCGACTATGGCTACACCTTC.

A few counts support this clone. The J gene is TRBJ1-6, the V gene TRBV5-1, with 9 bases that match TRBD1. The J segment lost 9 bases and the V segment lost 5 bases, leaving 6 bases of the junction unmatched. This CDR3 spans 14 amino acids. From germline, CDR1 is SGHRS and CDR2 YFSETQ. CDR3 nucleotide sequence: TGCGCCAGCAGGGTGGGACAGGGAGCTTCACCCCTCCACTTT. This codes for CASRVGQGASPLHF.

This clone was picked up a small number of times. This chain connects TRBV9 to TRBJ2-1; TRBD2 might be the D (5 bases). Trimming took 4 bases from V and 0 from J, leaving 20 bases between them. Germline V lookup: CDR1 SGDLS, CDR2 YYNGEE. The CDR3 has 18 residues. The CDR3 DNA reads as TGTGCCAGCAGCCCCCTTATCGCGTCGGGGATCTCCTACAATGAGCAGTTCTTC. Amino acids: CASSPLIASGISYNEQFF.

About this clone itself: One junction end disagrees with the germline gene, perhaps due to a read error. V gene TRBV7-9 combines with J gene TRBJ1-4, with TRBD1 as a possible D gene (5 bases). Per germline, CDR1 SEHNR and CDR2 FQNEAQ (reference sequence). CDR3 length: 15 residues. CDR3 sequence reads: CSSSKPLGEEEKLFF. In nucleotides, the CDR3 is TGTTCCAGCAGCAAACCCCTAGGGGAGGAAGAAAAACTGTTTTTT.

The chain is built from TRBV12-1 and TRBJ2-7; the table calls TRBD1, which could not be checked here. TRBV12-1 is designated a pseudogene. The CDR3 loop spans 16 amino acids. The CDR3 is CASSFRLGQGIYEQYF. The CDR3 DNA sequence: TGTGCCAGCAGTTTTAGGCTGGGACAGGGAATCTACGAGCAGTACTTC.

This chain uses TRBV7-6 with TRBJ1-1; TRBD1 agrees at 7 bases. The CDR3 contains 15 residues. The germline V gene encodes CDR1 SGHVS and CDR2 FNYEAQ. V lost 3 bases and J lost 5; bases outside the gene matches: 9. As DNA, the CDR3 is TGTGCCAGCAGCTTTGGACAGGCGGTAAGGACTGAAGCTTTCTTT. Translated, it gives CASSFGQAVRTEAFF. Supplemented by reference TRBV7-6 and TRBJ1-1, the full variable domain reads GAGVSQSPRYKVTKRGQDVALRCDPISGHVSLYWYRQALGQGPEFLTYFNYEAQQDKSGLPNDRFSAERPEGSISTLTIQRTEQRDSAMYRCASSFGQAVRTEAFFGQGTRLTVV.